This is a list of T cell receptor beta chains from one sample in a study of blood T cell repertoires in COVID-19. Repertoires were generated with immunoSEQ multiplex PCR, while TCRdb's copy carries only in-frame clones and drops some. The sample contains some 78,000 clones, 75% to 90% of which appear only once. The specimen sequenced was peripheral blood. The receptors here all came from a man between 65 and 85 years old with active or convalescent COVID-19. The CDR3 runs from the conserved cysteine through the conserved F or W. The D gene is left open where the match is weak. Some rows have no size entry. The others give once, few or many, or a class for an expanded clone.

>TRBJ2-5|NA|TRBV5-1|TRBD1
TGCGCCAGCAGAGAAGTCGGGACAGGGGGCCAGACCCAGTACTTC
CASREVGTGGQTQYF
>TRBJ1-2|NA|TRBV5-1|TRBD1
TGCGCCAGCAGCTTTGGACAGGCCTTTAACTATGGCTACACCTTC
CASSFGQAFNYGYTF
>TRBJ1-4|NA|TRBV6-5|NA
TGTGCCAGCAGTTACTCAGGGGGTAATGAAAAACTGTTTTTT
CASSYSGGNEKLFF
>TRBJ1-1|NA|TRBV29-1|NA
TGCAGCGCCTTGAACACTGAAGCTTTCTTT
CSALNTEAFF
>TRBJ2-7|NA|TRBV9|NA
TGTGCCTCCCGGGGGGCGGGGGCACCTAAAACCTACGAGCAGTACTTC
CASRGAGAPKTYEQYF
>TRBJ2-3|NA|TRBV6-5|TRBD1
TGTGCCAGCAAGCCGGGACAGGGGGAAGATACGCAGTATTTT
CASKPGQGEDTQYF
>TRBJ1-2|once|TRBV21-1|NA
TGTGCCAGCAGCAAAGGGGAGACTTATGGCTACACCTTC
CASSKGETYGYTF
>TRBJ1-1|NA|TRBV5-4|TRBD1
TGTGCCAGCAGCTTGTTCCCCCTCTCGGACAGGGGCACTGAAGCTTTCTTT
CASSLFPLSDRGTEAFF
>TRBJ2-5|NA|TRBV2|TRBD1
TGTGCCAGCAAGAGGGGGCCAGAGACCCAGTACTTC
CASKRGPETQYF
>TRBJ1-1|NA|TRBV3-1/TRBV3-2|NA
TGTGCCAGCAGCCACAGGGATAACACTGAAGCTTTCTTT
CASSHRDNTEAFF
>TRBJ1-1|NA|TRBV10-3|NA
TGTGCCATCAGAAACACGAACACTGAAGCTTTCTTT
CAIRNTNTEAFF
>TRBJ1-3|NA|TRBV5-1|NA
TGCGCCAGCAGCTTGGAAGGGGCTATGGGAAACACCATATATTTT
CASSLEGAMGNTIYF
>TRBJ2-1|NA|TRBV23-1|NA
TGCGCCAGCAGTCAAGCCGACAGTGACCTCTCCTACAATGAGCAGTTCTTC
CASSQADSDLSYNEQFF
>TRBJ1-1|NA|TRBV5-1|TRBD1
TGCGCCAGCAGCTTACAGGGGCAGGGCACTGAAGCTTTCTTT
CASSLQGQGTEAFF
>TRBJ1-1|NA|TRBV7-9|TRBD1
TGTGCCAGCAGCTGGTGGTCACAGGGGATGGACACTGAAGCTTTCTTT
CASSWWSQGMDTEAFF
>TRBJ2-1|NA|TRBV28|TRBD1
TGTGCCAGCAGTTTCCGGGACAGGGGGCTTTTAGTAGAGCAGTTCTTC
CASSFRDRGLLVEQFF
>TRBJ2-3|NA|TRBV5-6|NA
TGTGCCAGCAGCTTGGACAGGGGCACAGATACGCAGTATTTT
CASSLDRGTDTQYF
>TRBJ1-6|NA|TRBV7-2|NA
TGTGCCAGCAGCTTAGGAGAGAGTAATTCACCCCTCCACTTT
CASSLGESNSPLHF
>TRBJ1-1|NA|TRBV20-1|NA
TGCAGTGCTTCGGCGACAAAGGCTTTCTTT
CSASATKAFF
>TRBJ1-2|NA|TRBV9|NA
TGTGCCAGCAGCGTAGGAGGGCGCAACTATGGCTACACCTTC
CASSVGGRNYGYTF
>TRBJ2-3|NA|TRBV15|TRBD2
TGTGCCACCAGCAGAGGTCGAGGGACTAGCGCAGTGCAGTATTTT
CATSRGRGTSAVQYF
>TRBJ1-1|NA|TRBV5-6|NA
TGTGCCAGCAGCTTTTCAACAGGGAGAACTGAAGCTTTCTTT
CASSFSTGRTEAFF
>TRBJ2-7|NA|TRBV5-1|TRBD1
TGCGCCAGCAGCTTGATGCCAGGGGGTATCTACGAGCAGTACTTC
CASSLMPGGIYEQYF
>TRBJ1-2|NA|TRBV11-1|NA
TGTGCCAGCAGCACCCTCGGGGGAGGCTACACCTTC
CASSTLGGGYTF
>TRBJ2-7|NA|TRBV11-2|TRBD1
TGTGCCAGCAGCTTAGGACAGGGTGCCCACGAGCAGTACTTC
CASSLGQGAHEQYF
>TRBJ1-3|NA|TRBV5-1|NA
TGCGCCAGCAGCTTGGACGCGGGTGGAAACACCATATATTTT
CASSLDAGGNTIYF
>TRBJ1-1|NA|TRBV21-1|NA
TGTGCCAGCACCCACCACGGGCAGCAGGGCACTGAAGCTTTCTTT
CASTHHGQQGTEAFF
>TRBJ1-3|NA|TRBV21-1|NA
TGTGCCAGCAGCAACTTACAAGGGATCAGGGGCACCATATATTTT
CASSNLQGIRGTIYF
>TRBJ1-2|NA|TRBV28|NA
TGTGCCAGCAGTCCTCAGGGCGGTCGGGGGATCTATGGCTACACCTTC
CASSPQGGRGIYGYTF
>TRBJ2-5|NA|TRBV4-1|NA
TGCGCCAGCAGCCAATTAACAGAAGAAGAGACCCAGTACTTC
CASSQLTEEETQYF
>TRBJ2-4|NA|TRBV19|NA
TGTGCCAGTAGCTGGGCGGGGAATGGCAAAAACATTCAGTACTTC
CASSWAGNGKNIQYF
>TRBJ2-7|NA|TRBV15|NA
TGTGCCACCAGCAGCGACCCCCCCGGCGAAGGGGACGAGCAGTACTTC
CATSSDPPGEGDEQYF
>TRBJ1-3|NA|TRBV30|NA
TGTGCCTGGAACGAGGGTAATATGGAAAACACCATATATTTT
CAWNEGNMENTIYF
>TRBJ2-5|NA|TRBV4-3|TRBD2
TGCGCCAGCAGCCAACGGCCTAGCGGGGGGGCGGAGACCCAGTACTTC
CASSQRPSGGAETQYF
>TRBJ2-5|NA|TRBV3-1/TRBV3-2|TRBD2
TGTGCCAGCAGCCAAGGTCTGCAGGGAGGGCCCCAGTACTTC
CASSQGLQGGPQYF
>TRBJ2-1|NA|TRBV18|TRBD2
TGTGCCAGCTCACCAGGACTAGGCAATGAGCAGTTCTTC
CASSPGLGNEQFF
>TRBJ2-5|NA|TRBV5-1|TRBD2
TGCGCCAGCAGCCACGGTGGACTAGCGGGGGGAGAAGAGACCCAGTACTTC
CASSHGGLAGGEETQYF
>TRBJ2-5|NA|TRBV11-2|TRBD2
TGTGCCAGCAGCCCCGGGGGGGAGGGGCAAGAGACCCAGTACTTC
CASSPGGEGQETQYF
>TRBJ2-7|NA|TRBV15|NA
TGTGCCACCAGCAGAGATAGCCTCTCCTACGAGCAGTACTTC
CATSRDSLSYEQYF
>TRBJ1-5|NA|TRBV3-1/TRBV3-2|NA
TGTGCCAGCAGCCAAGGTCGGAGGCCCCAGCATTTT
CASSQGRRPQHF
>TRBJ1-2|once|TRBV3-1/TRBV3-2|TRBD1
TGTGCCAGCAGCCAACGCCCCGCAGGGGGCTCGGATGGCTACACCTTC
CASSQRPAGGSDGYTF
>TRBJ1-2|NA|TRBV6-5|NA
TGTGCCAGCAGCCCCGGAGGCCCCTATGGCTACACCTTC
CASSPGGPYGYTF
>TRBJ1-6|once|TRBV9|TRBD1
TGTGCCAGCAGCGTACAGGGGGGCTCCTCACCCCTCCACTTT
CASSVQGGSSPLHF
>TRBJ1-2|NA|TRBV30|TRBD1
TGTGCCTGGAGTCCAGACAGGGGGAGGTTCAGTGGCTACACCTTC
CAWSPDRGRFSGYTF
>TRBJ2-2|NA|TRBV29-1|TRBD1
TGCAGCGTTTTGGGACAGGGCAACACCGGGGAGCTGTTTTTT
CSVLGQGNTGELFF
>TRBJ1-1|once|TRBV19|NA
TGTGCCAGTAGTATGACCCCGGGGGAGAACACTGAAGCTTTCTTT
CASSMTPGENTEAFF
>TRBJ1-5|NA|TRBV7-9|NA
TGTGCCAGCAGCTCTCAGGGCTCGGAACAGCCCCAGCATTTT
CASSSQGSEQPQHF
>TRBJ2-1|NA|TRBV19|NA
TGTGCCAGTAGTCGGGGTGGGAATGAGCAGTTCTTC
CASSRGGNEQFF
>TRBJ1-4|NA|TRBV18|NA
TGTGCCAGCTCACCGGGGCTTAATGAAAAACTGTTTTTT
CASSPGLNEKLFF
>TRBJ1-5|NA|TRBV18|NA
TGTGCCAGCTCACCACCTGGCAGGGATTTTCAGCCCCAGCATTTT
CASSPPGRDFQPQHF
>TRBJ2-3|once|TRBV27|TRBD2
TGTGCCAGCAGCCTACTAGCGGGGGCAGATACGCAGTATTTT
CASSLLAGADTQYF
>TRBJ1-4|NA|TRBV9|NA
TGTGCCAGCAGCGTAGGCCCGGGGGAAAATGAAAAACTGTTTTTT
CASSVGPGENEKLFF
>TRBJ1-6|NA|TRBV19|TRBD1
TGTGCCACTACGGGGACAGCCCACGGACCCCTCCACTTT
CATTGTAHGPLHF
>TRBJ1-4|NA|TRBV3-1/TRBV3-2|NA
TGTGCCAGCAGCGACGTCAGGGGATTTGGGGAACTGTTTTTT
CASSDVRGFGELFF
>TRBJ2-2|once|TRBV6-4|TRBD1
TGTGCCAGCAGGCCTGGACAGGGGGCCGGGGAGCTGTTTTTT
CASRPGQGAGELFF
>TRBJ1-2|NA|TRBV12-3/TRBV12-4|TRBD1
TGTGCCAGCAGTTGGGGACAGGGGTATGGCTACACCTTC
CASSWGQGYGYTF
>TRBJ2-7|NA|TRBV10-3|TRBD2
TGTGCCATCAGTCGGACTAGCGGGCTGGCCTACGAGCAGTACTTC
CAISRTSGLAYEQYF
>TRBJ2-7|NA|TRBV6-5|TRBD1
TGTGCCAGCAGCCCGGGACAGGGTGGAGCCTACGAGCAGTACTTC
CASSPGQGGAYEQYF
>TRBJ2-7|NA|TRBV7-6|NA
TGTGCCAGCAGCTTAGTACTCGGGGTTTGGTACGAGCAGTACTTC
CASSLVLGVWYEQYF
>TRBJ1-3|NA|TRBV25-1|NA
TGTGCCAGCAGTGAAGGGGACATTTACTCTGGAAACACCATATATTTT
CASSEGDIYSGNTIYF